Listed below are T cell receptor beta chains from one sample, sequenced in a study of T cells in Graves' hyperthyroidism and ophthalmopathy. TCRdb re-analysed the multiplex PCR reads in MiXCR, keeping a single row per CDR3 protein. The sample lists about 400,000 distinct CDR3 sequences, about 13% seen once, with 9.2% in the top ten. Sequences were obtained from blood. The receptors stem from a woman in her late teens or twenties with Graves' hyperthyroidism. The conserved cysteine and the conserved F or W are not part of the CDR3 here. Each record gives: V gene, D gene, CDR3 protein. D genes are given only for firm matches.

>TRBV28|TRBD1
ASSPGQGGYTGELF
>TRBV24-1|TRBD1
ATINRRQGVLSSYNSPLH
>TRBV4-2|.
ASSQEVKGFTYEQY
>TRBV7-2|.
ASSQDGGMETQY
>TRBV25-1|.
ASSVAADTQY
>TRBV4-1|.
ASSQDLVNRAAGANVLT
>TRBV28|TRBD1
ASSFRDRGTDTQY
>TRBV7-9|.
ASSLDGQQRLF
>TRBV7-3|.
ASSAQGGGGIMNTEAF
>TRBV28|.
ASSFVSTDTQY
>TRBV7-3|.
ASSLVPSNEQF
>TRBV7-3|TRBD1
ASSLTGAGGGTEAF
>TRBV20-1|TRBD2
SAPSSGGFYNEQF
>TRBV5-1|TRBD1
ASSSTQGANSPLH
>TRBV6-1|TRBD1
ASSGQERGFYGYT
>TRBV18|TRBD1
ASSPRQGGYAKLF
>TRBV20-1|TRBD1
SARDFGQGAIGTDTQY
>TRBV20-1|.
SARDGGGADTQY
>TRBV6-1|TRBD2
ASKAGDQSYNEQF
>TRBV5-1|.
ASSLSPTVEETQY
>TRBV20-1|.
SARGSAVSNQPQH
>TRBV6-2/TRBV6-3|.
ASRQGGMDTQY